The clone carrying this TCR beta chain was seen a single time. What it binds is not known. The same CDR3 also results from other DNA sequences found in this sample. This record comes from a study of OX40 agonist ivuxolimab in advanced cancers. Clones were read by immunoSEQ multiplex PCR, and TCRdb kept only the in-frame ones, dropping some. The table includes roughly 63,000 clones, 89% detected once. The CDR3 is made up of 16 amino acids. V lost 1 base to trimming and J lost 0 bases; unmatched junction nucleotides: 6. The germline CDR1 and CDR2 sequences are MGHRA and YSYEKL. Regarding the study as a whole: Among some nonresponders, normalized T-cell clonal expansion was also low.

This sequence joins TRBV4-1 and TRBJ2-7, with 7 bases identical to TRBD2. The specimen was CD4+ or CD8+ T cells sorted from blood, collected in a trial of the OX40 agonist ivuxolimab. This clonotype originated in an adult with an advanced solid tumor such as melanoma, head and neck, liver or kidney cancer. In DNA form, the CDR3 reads TGCGCCAGCAGCCAAGCGTGGCCTAGCGGCTCCTACGAGCAGTACTTC. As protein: CASSQAWPSGSYEQYF.